The entry that follows covers one TCR beta chain sequence. TCRdb's table, derived via immunoSEQ multiplex PCR, lists solely in-frame clones and lacks some. Among 390,000 or so clones listed, 90% were seen once. These data are taken from a study of control samples from healthy donors and cancer patients. Germline trimming cut 5 bases from V and 13 bases from J; bases unmatched to any gene: 8. The CDR3 extends over 13 amino acids. The V gene's germline CDR1 is SGHVS and CDR2 FNYEAQ. This clonotype was sampled from a man in his forties or fifties with head and neck cancer. The rearrangement links TRBV7-6 to TRBJ2-5; TRBD1 agrees at 12 bases. The sequenced sample was PBMCs. The CDR3 nucleotides are TGTGCCAGCAGCGCACCCGGGACAGGGGGCTGGTACTTC. It codes for CASSAPGTGGWYF.